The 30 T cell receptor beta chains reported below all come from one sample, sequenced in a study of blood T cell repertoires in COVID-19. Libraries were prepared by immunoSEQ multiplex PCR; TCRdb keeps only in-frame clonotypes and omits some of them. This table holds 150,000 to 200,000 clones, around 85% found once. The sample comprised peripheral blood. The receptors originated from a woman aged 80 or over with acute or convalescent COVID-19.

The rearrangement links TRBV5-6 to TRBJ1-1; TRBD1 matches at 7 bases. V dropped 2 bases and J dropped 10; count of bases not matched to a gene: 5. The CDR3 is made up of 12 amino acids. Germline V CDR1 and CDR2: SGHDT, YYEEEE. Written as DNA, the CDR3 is TGTGCCAGCAGCTTAATCCAGGGGGGAGCTTTCTTT. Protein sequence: CASSLIQGGAFF.

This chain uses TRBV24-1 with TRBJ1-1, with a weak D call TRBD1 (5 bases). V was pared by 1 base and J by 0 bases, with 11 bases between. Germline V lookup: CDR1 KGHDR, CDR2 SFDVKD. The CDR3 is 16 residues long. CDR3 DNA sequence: TGTGCCACCAGTGATTTTACGGGGGGGATGAACACTGAAGCTTTCTTT. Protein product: CATSDFTGGMNTEAFF.

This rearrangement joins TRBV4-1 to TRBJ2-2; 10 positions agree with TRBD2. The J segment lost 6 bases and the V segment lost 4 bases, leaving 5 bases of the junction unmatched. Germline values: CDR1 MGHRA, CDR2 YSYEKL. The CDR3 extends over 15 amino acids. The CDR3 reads CASSRVAGGPGELFF. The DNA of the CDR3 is TGCGCCAGCAGCCGAGTAGCGGGGGGCCCCGGGGAGCTGTTTTTT.

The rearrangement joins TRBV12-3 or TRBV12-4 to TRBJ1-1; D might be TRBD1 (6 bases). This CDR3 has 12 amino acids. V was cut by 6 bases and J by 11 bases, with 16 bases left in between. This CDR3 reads CASSFRLQGAFF. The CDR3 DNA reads TGTGCCAGCAGCTTCCGTCTTCAGGGGGCTTTCTTT.

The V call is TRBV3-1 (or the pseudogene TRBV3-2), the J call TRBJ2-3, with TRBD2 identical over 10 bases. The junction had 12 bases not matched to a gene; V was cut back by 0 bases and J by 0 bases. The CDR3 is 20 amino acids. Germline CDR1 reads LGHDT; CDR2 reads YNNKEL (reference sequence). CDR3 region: CASSQDRRLAGETSTDTQYF. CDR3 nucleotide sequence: TGTGCCAGCAGCCAAGATAGGCGGCTAGCGGGGGAGACTAGCACAGATACGCAGTATTTT.

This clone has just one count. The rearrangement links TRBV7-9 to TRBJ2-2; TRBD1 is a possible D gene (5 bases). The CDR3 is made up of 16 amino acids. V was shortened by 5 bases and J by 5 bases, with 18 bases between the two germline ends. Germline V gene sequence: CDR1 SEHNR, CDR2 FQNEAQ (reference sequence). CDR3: CASSAQGAVSTGELFF. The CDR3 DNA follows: TGTGCCAGCAGCGCCCAAGGGGCGGTATCGACCGGGGAGCTGTTTTTT.

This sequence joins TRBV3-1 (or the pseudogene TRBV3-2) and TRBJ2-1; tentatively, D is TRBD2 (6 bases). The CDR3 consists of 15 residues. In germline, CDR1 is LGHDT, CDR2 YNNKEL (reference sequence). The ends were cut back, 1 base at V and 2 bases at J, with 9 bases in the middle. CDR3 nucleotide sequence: TGTGCCAGCAGCCAAGCGGGAGTGACCTACAATGAGCAGTTCTTC. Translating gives CASSQAGVTYNEQFF.

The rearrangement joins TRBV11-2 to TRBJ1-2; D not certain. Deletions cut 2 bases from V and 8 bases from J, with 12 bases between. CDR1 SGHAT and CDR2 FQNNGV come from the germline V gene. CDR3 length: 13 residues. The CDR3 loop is CASSLSSNFGYTF. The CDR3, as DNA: TGTGCCAGCAGCTTAAGCTCGAATTTCGGCTACACCTTC.

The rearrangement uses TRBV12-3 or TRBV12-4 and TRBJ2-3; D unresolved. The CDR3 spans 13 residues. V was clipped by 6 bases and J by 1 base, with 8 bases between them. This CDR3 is CASRTRGTDTQYF. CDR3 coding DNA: TGTGCCAGCAGGACTCGGGGCACAGATACGCAGTATTTT.

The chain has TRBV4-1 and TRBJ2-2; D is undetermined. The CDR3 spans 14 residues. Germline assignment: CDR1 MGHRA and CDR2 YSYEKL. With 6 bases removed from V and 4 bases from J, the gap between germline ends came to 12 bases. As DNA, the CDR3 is TGCGCCAGCAGGCTGACGGCGGTCACCGGGGAGCTGTTTTTT. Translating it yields CASRLTAVTGELFF.

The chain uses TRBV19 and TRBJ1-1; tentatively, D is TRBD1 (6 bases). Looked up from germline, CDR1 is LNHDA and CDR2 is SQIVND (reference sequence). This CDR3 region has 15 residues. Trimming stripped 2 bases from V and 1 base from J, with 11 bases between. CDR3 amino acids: CASSIQGNPNTEAFF. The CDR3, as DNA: TGTGCCAGTAGTATACAGGGGAACCCGAACACTGAAGCTTTCTTT.

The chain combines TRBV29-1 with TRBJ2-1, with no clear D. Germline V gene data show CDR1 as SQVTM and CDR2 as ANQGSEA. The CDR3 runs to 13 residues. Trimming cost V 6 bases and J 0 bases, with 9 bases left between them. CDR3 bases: TGCAGCGTACGCCCCAGCTCCTACAATGAGCAGTTCTTC. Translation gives CSVRPSSYNEQFF.

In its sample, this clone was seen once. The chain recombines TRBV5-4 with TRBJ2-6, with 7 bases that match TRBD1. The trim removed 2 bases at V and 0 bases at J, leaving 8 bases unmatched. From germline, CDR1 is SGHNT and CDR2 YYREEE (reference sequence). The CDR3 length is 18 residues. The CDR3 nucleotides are TGTGCCAGCAGCTTACCGGGACAGTCCCACTCTGGGGCCAACGTCCTGACTTTC. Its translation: CASSLPGQSHSGANVLTF.

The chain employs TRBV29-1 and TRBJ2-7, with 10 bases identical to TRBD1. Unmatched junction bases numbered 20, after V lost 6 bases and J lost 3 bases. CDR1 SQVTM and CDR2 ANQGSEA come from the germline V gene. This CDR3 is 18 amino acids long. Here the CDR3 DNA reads TGCAGCGTCCACATATTTCGACAGGGGGCCCGGATGGGCTACGAGCAGTACTTC. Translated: CSVHIFRQGARMGYEQYF.

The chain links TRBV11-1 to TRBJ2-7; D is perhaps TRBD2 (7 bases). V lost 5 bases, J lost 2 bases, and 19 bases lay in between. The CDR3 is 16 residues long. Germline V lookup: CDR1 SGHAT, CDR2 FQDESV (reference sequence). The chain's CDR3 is CASSEGGAGPPYEQYF. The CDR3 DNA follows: TGTGCCAGCAGCGAAGGGGGAGCGGGACCCCCCTACGAGCAGTACTTC.

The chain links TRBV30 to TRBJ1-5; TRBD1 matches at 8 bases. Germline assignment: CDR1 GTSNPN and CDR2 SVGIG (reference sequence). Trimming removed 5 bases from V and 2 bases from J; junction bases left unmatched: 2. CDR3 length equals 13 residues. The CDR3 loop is CAWGGQGNQPQHF. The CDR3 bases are TGTGCCTGGGGGGGACAGGGCAATCAGCCCCAGCATTTT. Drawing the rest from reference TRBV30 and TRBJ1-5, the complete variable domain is SQTIHQWPATLVQPVGSPLSLECTVEGTSNPNLYWYRQAAGRGLQLLFYSVGIGQISSEVPQNLSASRPQDRQFILSSKKLLLSDSGFYLCAWGGQGNQPQHFGDGTRLSIL.

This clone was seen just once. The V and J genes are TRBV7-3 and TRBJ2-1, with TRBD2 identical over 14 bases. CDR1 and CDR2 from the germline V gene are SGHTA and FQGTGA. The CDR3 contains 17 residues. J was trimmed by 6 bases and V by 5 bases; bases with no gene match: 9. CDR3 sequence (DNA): TGTGCCAGCAGCCTAAGACTAGCGGGAGGGCCTGGCAATGAGCAGTTCTTC. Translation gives CASSLRLAGGPGNEQFF.

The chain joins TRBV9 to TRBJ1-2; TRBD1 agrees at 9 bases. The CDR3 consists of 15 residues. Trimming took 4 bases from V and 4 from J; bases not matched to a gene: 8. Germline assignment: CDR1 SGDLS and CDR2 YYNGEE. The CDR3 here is CASSPTGGAGYGYTF. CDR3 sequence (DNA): TGTGCCAGCAGCCCTACAGGGGGCGCCGGCTATGGCTACACCTTC.

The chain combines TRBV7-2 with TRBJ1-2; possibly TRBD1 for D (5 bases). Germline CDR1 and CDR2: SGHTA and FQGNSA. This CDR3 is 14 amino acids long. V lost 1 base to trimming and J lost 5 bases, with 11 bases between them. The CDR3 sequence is CASSLGQMVYGYTF. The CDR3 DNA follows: TGTGCCAGCAGCTTAGGACAGATGGTTTATGGCTACACCTTC.

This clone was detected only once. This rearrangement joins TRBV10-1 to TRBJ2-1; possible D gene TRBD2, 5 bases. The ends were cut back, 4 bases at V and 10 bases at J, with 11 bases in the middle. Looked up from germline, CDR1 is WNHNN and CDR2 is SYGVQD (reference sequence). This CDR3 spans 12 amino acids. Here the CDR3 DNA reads TGCGCCAGCAGTGGTTCAGGAGGAGAGCAGTTCTTC. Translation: CASSGSGGEQFF.

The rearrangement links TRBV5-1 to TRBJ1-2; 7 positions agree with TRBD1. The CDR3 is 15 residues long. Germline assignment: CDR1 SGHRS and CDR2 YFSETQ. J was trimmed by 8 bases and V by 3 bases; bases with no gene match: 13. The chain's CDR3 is CASSSKGAQAEGYTF. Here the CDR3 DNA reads TGCGCCAGCAGCTCGAAGGGGGCTCAGGCTGAAGGCTACACCTTC.

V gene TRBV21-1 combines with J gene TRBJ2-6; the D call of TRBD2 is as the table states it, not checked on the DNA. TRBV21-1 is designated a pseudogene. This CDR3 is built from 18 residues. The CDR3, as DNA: TGTGCCAGCAGCGGGTGTTCAGGCGGGGGATCTGGGGCCAACGTCCTGACTTTC. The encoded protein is CASSGCSGGGSGANVLTF.

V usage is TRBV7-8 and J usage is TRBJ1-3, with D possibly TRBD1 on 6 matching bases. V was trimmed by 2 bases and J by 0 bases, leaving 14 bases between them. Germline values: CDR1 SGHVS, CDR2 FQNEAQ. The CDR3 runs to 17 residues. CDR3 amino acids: CASSLRGGSLSGNTIYF. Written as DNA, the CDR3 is TGTGCCAGCAGCTTAAGGGGGGGCAGTCTCTCTGGAAACACCATATATTTT.

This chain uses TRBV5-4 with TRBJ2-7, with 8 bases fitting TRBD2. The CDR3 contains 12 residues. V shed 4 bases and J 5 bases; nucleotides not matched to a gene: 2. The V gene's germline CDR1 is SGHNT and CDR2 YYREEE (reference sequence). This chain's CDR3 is CASSPGGDEQYF. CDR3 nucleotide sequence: TGTGCCAGCAGCCCCGGGGGGGACGAGCAGTACTTC.

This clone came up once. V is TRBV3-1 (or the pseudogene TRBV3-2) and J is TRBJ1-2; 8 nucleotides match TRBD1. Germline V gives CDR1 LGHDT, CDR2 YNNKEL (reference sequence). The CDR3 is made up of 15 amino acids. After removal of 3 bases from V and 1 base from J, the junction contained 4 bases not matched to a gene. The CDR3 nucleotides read TGTGCCAGCAGCCACCGGACAGGGTTTAACTATGGCTACACCTTC. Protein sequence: CASSHRTGFNYGYTF.

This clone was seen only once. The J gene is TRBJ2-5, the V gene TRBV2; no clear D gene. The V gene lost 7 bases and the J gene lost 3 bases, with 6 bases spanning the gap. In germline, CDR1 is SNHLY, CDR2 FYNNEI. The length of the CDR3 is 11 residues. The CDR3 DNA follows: TGTGCCAGCACAGAGGAAGAGACCCAGTACTTC. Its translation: CASTEEETQYF.

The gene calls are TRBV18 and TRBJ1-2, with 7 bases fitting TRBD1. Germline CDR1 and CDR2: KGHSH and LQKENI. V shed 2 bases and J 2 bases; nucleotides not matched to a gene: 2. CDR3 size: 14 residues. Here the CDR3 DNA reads TGTGCCAGCTCACCAAGGGACAGCAACTATGGCTACACCTTC. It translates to CASSPRDSNYGYTF.

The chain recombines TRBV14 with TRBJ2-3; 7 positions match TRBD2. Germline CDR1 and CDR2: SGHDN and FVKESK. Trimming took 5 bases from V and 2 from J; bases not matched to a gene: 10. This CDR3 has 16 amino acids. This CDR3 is CASSVLTSLDTDTQYF. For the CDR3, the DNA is TGTGCCAGCAGCGTTCTGACTAGCTTGGACACAGATACGCAGTATTTT.

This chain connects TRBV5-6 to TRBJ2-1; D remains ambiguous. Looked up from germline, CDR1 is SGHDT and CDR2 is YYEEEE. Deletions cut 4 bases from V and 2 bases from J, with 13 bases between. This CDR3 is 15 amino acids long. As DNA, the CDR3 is TGTGCCAGCAGCGCGAAGATGATCGCCTACAATGAGCAGTTCTTC. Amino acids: CASSAKMIAYNEQFF.

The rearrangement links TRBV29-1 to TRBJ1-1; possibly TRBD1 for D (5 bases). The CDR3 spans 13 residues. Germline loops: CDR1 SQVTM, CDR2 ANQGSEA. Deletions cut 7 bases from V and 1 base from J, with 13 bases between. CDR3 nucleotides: TGCAGCGCGACAACAGGACCGAACACTGAAGCTTTCTTT. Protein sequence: CSATTGPNTEAFF.